Below, one TCR beta chain is given with its context. What it binds is not known. A fixed DNA input of 300 to 350 ng was used per bulk PBMC sample. Using immunoSEQ multiplex PCR, the repertoire was profiled, and TCRdb retains in-frame clones only, with some absent. Of 8,000 to 10,000 clones listed, about 90% are singletons. From germline, CDR1 is SGHAT and CDR2 FQNNGV. CDR3 size: 13 residues. The V end lost 2 bases, the J end lost 7 bases, and 11 bases lay between the germline ends. The data were taken from a study of blood T cell dynamics during melanoma immunotherapy. Study context: Standard first-line treatment here was pembrolizumab or nivolumab plus ipilimumab in metastatic melanoma. Whole-study results and caveats: At W3, later disease-control patients showed bifurcated PBMC repertoire changes, unlike progressors.

Documented time point: pre-treatment baseline. Samples come from before therapy and from week 3 after the first blockade cycle. This clonotype was sampled from a human donor with melanoma. The J gene is TRBJ1-2, the V gene TRBV11-2; TRBD1 is a possible D gene (5 bases). The material was blood, obtained from a patient treated with checkpoint blockade. The CDR3: CASSLPYGGGYTF. The DNA of the CDR3 is TGTGCCAGCAGCTTACCGTACGGGGGTGGCTACACCTTC. Complete variable domain (other parts from reference TRBV11-2 and TRBJ1-2): EAGVAQSPRYKIIEKRQSVAFWCNPISGHATLYWYQQILGQGPKLLIQFQNNGVVDDSQLPKDRFSAERLKGVDSTLKIQPAKLEDSAVYLCASSLPYGGGYTFGSGTRLTVV.